The next 18 T cell receptor beta chains were all read from a single sample in a study of CD8 T cells in ankylosing spondylitis (dated by TCRdb to the late 2010s). The library was prepared using 5' RACE. Sequenced on an Illumina HiSeq 2500. TCRdb reworked the public reads: Q25 trimming with fastp, MiXCR clone assembly, productive beta chains retained. Each entry merges the rows of one CDR3 protein and shows their most common DNA and genes. For this sample the table gives 350,000 or so distinct CDR3 sequences, of which 11% were detected only once. 9.1% of the sample is held by the ten biggest clonotypes. The sample taken for sequencing was blood, either unsorted or a sorted T cell fraction (not recorded which). Receptor source: a female donor with ankylosing spondylitis or in good health (not recorded which).

The V call is TRBV10-1, the J call TRBJ1-6; 7 bases fit TRBD1. Germline-derived CDR1 and CDR2 are WNHNN and SYGVQD (reference sequence). J was trimmed by 8 bases and V by 7 bases; bases with no gene match: 5. The CDR3 spans 13 residues. The CDR3 protein is CASTRTGDSPLHF. In nucleotides, the CDR3 is TGCGCCAGCACCCGGACAGGCGATTCACCCCTCCACTTT.

This chain's CDR3 is CASSPTDGGTTYEQYF. The DNA of the CDR3 is TGTGCCAGCTCACCGACGGACGGGGGGACTACCTACGAGCAGTACTTC. The chain links TRBV18 to TRBJ2-7; 7 bases agree with TRBD2. The CDR3 sequence is 16 residues long. The trim removed 3 bases at V and 2 bases at J, leaving 10 bases unmatched. Germline V gene sequence: CDR1 KGHSH, CDR2 LQKENI.

This chain joins TRBV27 and TRBJ2-7, with D possibly TRBD1 on 5 matching bases. Germline V lookup: CDR1 MNHEY, CDR2 SMNVEV (reference sequence). V lost 5 bases, J lost 5 bases, and 19 bases lay in between. This CDR3 spans 15 amino acids. This chain's CDR3 is CASSLPTVRVHEQYF. The CDR3 coding sequence is TGTGCCAGCAGTCTCCCCACGGTCAGGGTGCACGAGCAGTACTTC.

The chain's CDR3 is CASCFVRQYDVKDNTQYF. The CDR3 region has the DNA TGTGCCAGCTGTTTTGTTCGGCAATATGACGTGAAGGACAATACGCAGTATTTT. The chain has TRBV3-1 and TRBJ2-3, with D tentatively TRBD1 (5 bases). The CDR3 contains 18 residues. Germline lookup yields CDR1 LGHDT and CDR2 YNNKEL (reference sequence). V shed 8 bases and J shed 7 bases, with 31 bases lying between them.

The table lists this clonotype with many counts. V usage is TRBV27 and J usage is TRBJ2-1; TRBD2 matches at 15 bases. The ends lost 4 bases at V and 7 bases at J; junction bases unmatched: 8. The CDR3 loop spans 17 amino acids. Per germline, CDR1 MNHEY and CDR2 SMNVEV (reference sequence). CDR3 residues: CASSSPGLAGGGNEQFF. In nucleotides, the CDR3 is TGTGCCAGCAGTTCCCCGGGACTAGCGGGAGGAGGAAATGAGCAGTTCTTC.

The genes are TRBV12-3 or TRBV12-4 and TRBJ2-2; tentative D call: TRBD1 (6 bases). There are 14 residues in the CDR3. Between the trimmed V and J ends, which lost 5 bases and 5 bases, there was a span of 12 bases. The CDR3 sequence: CASSHRDSTGELFF. The CDR3 DNA reads as TGTGCCAGCAGTCACAGGGATTCGACCGGGGAGCTGTTTTTT.

This CDR3 reads CASRVSQSGAGAFF. The CDR3 coding sequence is TGTGCCAGCAGAGTCTCCCAGTCAGGGGCGGGAGCTTTCTTT. The chain carries TRBV7-2 and TRBJ1-1; D perhaps matches TRBD1 (6 bases). Germline CDR1 reads SGHTA; CDR2 reads FQGNSA. The CDR3 covers 14 residues. The ends were cut back, 6 bases at V and 10 bases at J, with 21 bases in the middle.

On this clonotype: This sequence may be a read error, since a much larger clone differs from it by one base. The chain's CDR3 is CATDIDTWELFF. The CDR3 nucleotides are TGTGCCACAGACATTGACACCTGGGAGCTGTTTTTT. The rearrangement joins TRBV12-3 or TRBV12-4 to TRBJ2-2, with D unclear. The CDR3 totals 12 residues.

V and J are TRBV3-1 and TRBJ2-1, with D perhaps matching TRBD1 or TRBD2 (6 bases each). V was cut by 5 bases and J by 6 bases, with 29 bases left in between. The CDR3 has 19 amino acids. CDR1 is LGHDT, CDR2 YNNKEL, per germline (reference sequence). CDR3 coding DNA: TGTGCCAGCAGCGAAATGTCGATCGGGGGCCGGGAGATATCCAATGAGCAGTTCTTC. Encoded protein: CASSEMSIGGREISNEQFF.

This clonotype was found many times. The genes are TRBV5-1 and TRBJ2-7, with 7 positions matching TRBD1. CDR1 is SGHRS and CDR2 is YFSETQ in the germline V gene. V dropped 4 bases and J dropped 6; count of bases not matched to a gene: 7. This CDR3 is built from 13 residues. In DNA, the CDR3 is TGCGCCAGCAGCATGGGACAGTCCGGCGAGCAGTACTTC. Encoded protein: CASSMGQSGEQYF.

This clonotype was recorded at least ten times. The chain combines TRBV6-5 with TRBJ2-7, with D maybe TRBD1 (5 bases). Trimming left V 5 bases short and J 6 bases short, with 8 bases between. This CDR3 is 11 amino acids long. Germline CDR1 is MNHEY and CDR2 is SVGAGI. The CDR3 bases are TGTGCCAGCAGTAGGGGATTCGAGCAGTACTTC. Its translation is CASSRGFEQYF.

The V and J genes are TRBV5-1 and TRBJ2-1; TRBD1 is a possible D gene (5 bases). This CDR3 region has 15 residues. CDR1 and CDR2 (germline): SGHRS, YFSETQ. Trimming removed 0 bases from V and 3 bases from J, with 10 bases in between. The CDR3 DNA reads TGCGCCAGCAGCTTGGACAAAAGGGGCTACAATGAGCAGTTCTTC. This translates into CASSLDKRGYNEQFF.

This clonotype was seen at least ten times. In nucleotides, the CDR3 is TGTGCCACCAGTGACCCACTTTCCTTAGGGGCGGATACGCAGTATTTT. Residues: CATSDPLSLGADTQYF. This chain connects TRBV24-1 to TRBJ2-3, with D maybe TRBD1 (5 bases). This CDR3 has 16 amino acids. Between the trimmed V and J ends, which lost 4 bases and 6 bases, there was a span of 19 bases. CDR1 is KGHDR, CDR2 SFDVKD, per germline.

This clonotype has only a few counts. The chain carries TRBV7-8 and TRBJ2-1, with 11 bases lining up with TRBD2. CDR3 size: 16 residues. Germline V CDR1 and CDR2: SGHVS, FQNEAQ. J was trimmed by 7 bases and V by 4 bases; bases with no gene match: 9. The CDR3 is CASSSVLAGGRNEQFF. As DNA, the CDR3 is TGTGCCAGCAGCTCAGTCCTAGCGGGAGGCAGAAATGAGCAGTTCTTC.

This clonotype was counted between two and nine times. The chain is built from TRBV5-1 and TRBJ2-5; 7 positions match TRBD2. Germline V lookup: CDR1 SGHRS, CDR2 YFSETQ. J gave up 1 base and V 4 bases, and 4 bases lay outside the gene matches. CDR3 length equals 14 residues. The DNA for the CDR3 is TGCGCCAGCAGCCCCGGACTAGGCCAAGAGACCCAGTACTTC. Translating gives CASSPGLGQETQYF.

V gene TRBV27 combines with J gene TRBJ1-1; D is unresolved. V lost 2 bases, J lost 0 bases, and 10 bases lay in between. The CDR3 runs to 15 residues. Looked up from germline, CDR1 is MNHEY and CDR2 is SMNVEV (reference sequence). The CDR3 DNA reads as TGTGCCAGCAGTTTAAAGACCCCAGTGAACACTGAAGCTTTCTTT. Amino acids: CASSLKTPVNTEAFF.

The chain couples TRBV20-1 to TRBJ2-1; 7 bases line up with TRBD2. Germline-derived CDR1 and CDR2 are DFQATT and SNEGSKA (reference sequence). V was pared by 6 bases and J by 10 bases, with 9 bases of the junction left unmatched. The CDR3 consists of 12 residues. In nucleotides, the CDR3 is TGCAGTGCCCTGTCAGCGGGACTCGAGCAGTTCTTC. This codes for CSALSAGLEQFF.

The V gene is TRBV19, the J gene TRBJ1-1; weak D call: TRBD1 (5 bases). This CDR3 has 15 amino acids. Trimming cost V 3 bases and J 0 bases, with 11 bases left between them. CDR1 and CDR2 (germline): LNHDA, SQIVND (reference sequence). In DNA, the CDR3 is TGTGCCAGTAGTATCTTAGACAGTATGAACACTGAAGCTTTCTTT. Translation: CASSILDSMNTEAFF. The whole variable domain, filled in from reference TRBV19 and TRBJ1-1, reads DGGITQSPKYLFRKEGQNVTLSCEQNLNHDAMYWYRQDPGQGLRLIYYSQIVNDFQKGDIAEGYSVSREKKESFPLTVTSAQKNPTAFYLCASSILDSMNTEAFFGQGTRLTVV.